The T cell receptor beta chain described here comes from a study of cytomegalovirus exposure and HLA in healthy donors. In the study overall: The same platform was used for the 95 to 150 validation repertoires and the roughly 730 first-cohort repertoires, a later analysis reported. Study-wide findings and caveats: Altogether, 150 to 200 TCR beta chains were recorded as cytomegalovirus-associated.

Among the roughly 120 subjects of the validation cohort, separate from the approximately 660-subject first cohort, were the donors. Germline loops: CDR1 MNHNS, CDR2 SASEGT. V shed 1 base, J shed 7 bases, and the junction held 8 bases outside the gene matches. The CDR3 contains 15 residues. Assay: immunoSEQ multiplex PCR; the TCRdb copy retains only in-frame clones and omits some. The sample lists about 360,000 clones, 86% occurring once. As for this clone: Its antigen remains unknown.

V and J are TRBV6-1 and TRBJ2-5, with TRBD1 matching 8 bases. The clonotype originates from a woman under 30 in good health and CMV-seronegative. The sample comprised PBMCs. Here the CDR3 DNA reads TGTGCCAGCAGTGAAGTGGCAGGGGGCGAGGGGACCCAGTACTTC. It is translated as CASSEVAGGEGTQYF.